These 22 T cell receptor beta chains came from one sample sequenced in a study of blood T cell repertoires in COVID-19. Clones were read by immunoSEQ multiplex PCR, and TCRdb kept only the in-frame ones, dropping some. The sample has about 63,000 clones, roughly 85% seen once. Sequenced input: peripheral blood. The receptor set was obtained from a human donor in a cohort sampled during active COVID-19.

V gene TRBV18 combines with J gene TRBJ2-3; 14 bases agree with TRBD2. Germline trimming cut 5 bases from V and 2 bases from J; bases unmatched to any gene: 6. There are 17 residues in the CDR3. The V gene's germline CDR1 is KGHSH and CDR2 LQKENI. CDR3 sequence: CASSSRLAGGLTDTQYF. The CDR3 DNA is TGTGCCAGCTCATCGCGACTAGCGGGAGGGCTCACAGATACGCAGTATTTT.

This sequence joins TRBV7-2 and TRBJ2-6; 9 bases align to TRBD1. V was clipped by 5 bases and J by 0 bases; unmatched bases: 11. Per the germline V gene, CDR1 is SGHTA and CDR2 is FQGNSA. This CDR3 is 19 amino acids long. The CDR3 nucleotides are TGTGCCAGCAGCCCGACGGGACAGGGTTTTCTCTCTGGGGCCAACGTCCTGACTTTC. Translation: CASSPTGQGFLSGANVLTF.

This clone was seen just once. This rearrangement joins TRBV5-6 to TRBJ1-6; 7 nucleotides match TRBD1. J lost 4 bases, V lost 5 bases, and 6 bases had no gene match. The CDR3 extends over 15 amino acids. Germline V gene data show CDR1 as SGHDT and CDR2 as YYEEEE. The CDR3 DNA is TGTGCCAGCAGTTCCGGGACAGAGTATAATTCACCCCTCCACTTT. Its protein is CASSSGTEYNSPLHF.

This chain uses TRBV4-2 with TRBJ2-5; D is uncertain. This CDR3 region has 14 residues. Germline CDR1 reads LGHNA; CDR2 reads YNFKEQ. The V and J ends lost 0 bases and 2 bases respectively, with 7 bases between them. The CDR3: CASSQDPEQETQYF. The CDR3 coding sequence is TGTGCCAGCAGCCAAGACCCAGAACAAGAGACCCAGTACTTC.

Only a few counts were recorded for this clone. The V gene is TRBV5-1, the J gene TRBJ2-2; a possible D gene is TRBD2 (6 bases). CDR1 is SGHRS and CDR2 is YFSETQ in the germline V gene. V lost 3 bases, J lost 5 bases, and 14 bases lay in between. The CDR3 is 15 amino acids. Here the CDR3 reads CASSSHGTRTGELFF. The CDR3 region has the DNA TGCGCCAGCAGCTCACACGGGACTCGTACCGGGGAGCTGTTTTTT.

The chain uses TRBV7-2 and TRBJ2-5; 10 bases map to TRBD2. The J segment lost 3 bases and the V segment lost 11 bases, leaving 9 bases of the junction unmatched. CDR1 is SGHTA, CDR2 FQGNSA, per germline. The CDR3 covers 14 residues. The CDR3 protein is CASAGGPSEETQYF. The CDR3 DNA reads TGTGCCTCAGCGGGAGGGCCTAGTGAAGAGACCCAGTACTTC.

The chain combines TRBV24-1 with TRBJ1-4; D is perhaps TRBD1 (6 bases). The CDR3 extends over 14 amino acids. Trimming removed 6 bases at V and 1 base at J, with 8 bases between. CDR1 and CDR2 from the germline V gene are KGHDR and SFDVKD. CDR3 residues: CATSLGGTNEKLFF. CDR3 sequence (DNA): TGTGCCACCAGTCTAGGGGGAACTAATGAAAAACTGTTTTTT.

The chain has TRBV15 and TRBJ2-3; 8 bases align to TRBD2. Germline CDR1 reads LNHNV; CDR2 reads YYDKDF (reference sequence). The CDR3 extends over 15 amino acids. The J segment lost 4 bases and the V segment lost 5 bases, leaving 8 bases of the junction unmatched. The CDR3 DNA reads TGTGCCACCAGCGATAAGCGGGAGAGCGCAGATACGCAGTATTTT. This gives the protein CATSDKRESADTQYF.

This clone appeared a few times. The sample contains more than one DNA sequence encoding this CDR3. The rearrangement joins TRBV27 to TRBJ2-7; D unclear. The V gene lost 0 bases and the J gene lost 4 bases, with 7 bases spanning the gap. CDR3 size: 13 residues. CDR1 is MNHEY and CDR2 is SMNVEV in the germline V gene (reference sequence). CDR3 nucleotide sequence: TGTGCCAGCAGTTTATCGTTCCGTTACGAGCAGTACTTC. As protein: CASSLSFRYEQYF.

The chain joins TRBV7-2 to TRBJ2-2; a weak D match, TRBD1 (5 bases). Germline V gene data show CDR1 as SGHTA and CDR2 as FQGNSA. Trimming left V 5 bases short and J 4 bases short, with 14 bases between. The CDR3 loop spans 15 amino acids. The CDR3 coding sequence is TGTGCCAGCAGCCCCCAGGGATCGATCACCGGGGAGCTGTTTTTT. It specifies CASSPQGSITGELFF.

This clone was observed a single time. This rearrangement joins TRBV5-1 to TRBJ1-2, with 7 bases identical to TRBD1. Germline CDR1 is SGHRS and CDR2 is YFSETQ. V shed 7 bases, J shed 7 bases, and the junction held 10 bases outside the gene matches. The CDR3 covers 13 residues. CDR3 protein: CASRTGGQAGYTF. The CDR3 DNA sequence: TGCGCCAGCCGGACAGGAGGACAGGCTGGCTACACCTTC.

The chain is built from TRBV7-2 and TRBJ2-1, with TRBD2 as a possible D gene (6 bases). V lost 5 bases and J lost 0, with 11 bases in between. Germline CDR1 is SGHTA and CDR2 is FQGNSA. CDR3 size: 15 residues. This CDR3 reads CASSPTSSSYNEQFF. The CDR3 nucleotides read TGTGCCAGCAGCCCTACTAGCAGCTCCTACAATGAGCAGTTCTTC. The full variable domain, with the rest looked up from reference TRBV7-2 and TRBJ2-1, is GAGVSQSPSNKVTEKGKDVELRCDPISGHTALYWYRQSLGQGLEFLIYFQGNSAPDKSGLPSDRFSAERTGGSVSTLTIQRTQQEDSAVYLCASSPTSSSYNEQFFGPGTRLTVL.

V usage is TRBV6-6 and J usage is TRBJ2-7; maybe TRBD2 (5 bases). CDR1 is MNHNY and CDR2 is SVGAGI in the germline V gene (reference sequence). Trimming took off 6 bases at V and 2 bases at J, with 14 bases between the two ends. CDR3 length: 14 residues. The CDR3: CASRASTGTYEQYF. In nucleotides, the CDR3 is TGTGCCAGCAGGGCGTCAACGGGGACCTACGAGCAGTACTTC.

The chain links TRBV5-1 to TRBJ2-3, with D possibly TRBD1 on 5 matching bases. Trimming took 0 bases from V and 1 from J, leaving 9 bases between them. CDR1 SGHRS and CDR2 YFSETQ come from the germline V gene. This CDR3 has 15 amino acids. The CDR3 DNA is TGCGCCAGCAGCTTGGAGGGGTTGGGCACAGATACGCAGTATTTT. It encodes CASSLEGLGTDTQYF. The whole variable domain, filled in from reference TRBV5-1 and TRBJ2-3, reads KAGVTQTPRYLIKTRGQQVTLSCSPISGHRSVSWYQQTPGQGLQFLFEYFSETQRNKGNFPGRFSGRQFSNSRSEMNVSTLELGDSALYLCASSLEGLGTDTQYFGPGTRLTVL.

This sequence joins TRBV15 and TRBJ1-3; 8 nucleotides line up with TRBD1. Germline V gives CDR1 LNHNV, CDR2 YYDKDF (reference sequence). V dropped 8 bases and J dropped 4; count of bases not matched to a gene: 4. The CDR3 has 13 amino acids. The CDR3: CATGQGAGNTIYF. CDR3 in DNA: TGTGCCACCGGACAGGGCGCAGGAAACACCATATATTTT. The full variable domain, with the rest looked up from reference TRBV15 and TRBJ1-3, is DAMVIQNPRYQVTQFGKPVTLSCSQTLNHNVMYWYQQKSSQAPKLLFHYYDKDFNNEADTPDNFQSRRPNTSFCFLDIRSPGLGDTAMYLCATGQGAGNTIYFGEGSWLTVV.

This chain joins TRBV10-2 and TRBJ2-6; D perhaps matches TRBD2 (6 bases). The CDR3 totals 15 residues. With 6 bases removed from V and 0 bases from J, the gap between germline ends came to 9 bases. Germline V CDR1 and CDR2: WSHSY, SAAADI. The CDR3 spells CASRSGGSGANVLTF. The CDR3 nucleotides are TGCGCCAGCAGGTCCGGGGGCTCTGGGGCCAACGTCCTGACTTTC.

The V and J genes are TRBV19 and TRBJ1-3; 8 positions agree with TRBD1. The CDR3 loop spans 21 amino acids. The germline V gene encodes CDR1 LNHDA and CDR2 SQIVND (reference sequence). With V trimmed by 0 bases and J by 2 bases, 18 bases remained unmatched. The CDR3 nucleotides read TGTGCCAGTAGTATAGATCGGAGGACAGGGCCTCACCATGGCCCTGGAAACACCATATATTTT. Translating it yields CASSIDRRTGPHHGPGNTIYF.

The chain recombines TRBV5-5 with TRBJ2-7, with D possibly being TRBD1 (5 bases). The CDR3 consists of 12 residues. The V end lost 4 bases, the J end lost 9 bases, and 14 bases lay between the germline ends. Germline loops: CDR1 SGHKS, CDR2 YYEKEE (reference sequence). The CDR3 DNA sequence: TGTGCCAGCAGCGCCGGGCCCCAGGGGCAGTACTTC. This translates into CASSAGPQGQYF.

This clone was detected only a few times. The CDR3 nucleotides read TGTGCCAGCTCACCGGGTCTTAGCCACATATCTGGAAACACCATATATTTT. This gives the protein CASSPGLSHISGNTIYF. The rearrangement uses TRBV18 and TRBJ1-3; no definite D call. Between the trimmed V and J ends, which lost 3 bases and 1 base, there was a span of 16 bases. Germline CDR1 is KGHSH and CDR2 is LQKENI. The CDR3 has 17 residues. Full variable domain (outside the CDR3, taken from reference TRBV18 and TRBJ1-3): NAGVMQNPRHLVRRRGQEARLRCSPMKGHSHVYWYRQLPEEGLKFMVYLQKENIIDESGMPKERFSAEFPKEGPSILRIQQVVRGDSAAYFCASSPGLSHISGNTIYFGEGSWLTVV.

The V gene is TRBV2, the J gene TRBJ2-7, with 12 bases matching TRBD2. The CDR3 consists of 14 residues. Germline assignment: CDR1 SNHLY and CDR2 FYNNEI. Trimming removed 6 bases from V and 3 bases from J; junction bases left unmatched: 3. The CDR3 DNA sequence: TGTGCCAGCAGGGAGACTAGCGGGAGCTACGAGCAGTACTTC. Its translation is CASRETSGSYEQYF.

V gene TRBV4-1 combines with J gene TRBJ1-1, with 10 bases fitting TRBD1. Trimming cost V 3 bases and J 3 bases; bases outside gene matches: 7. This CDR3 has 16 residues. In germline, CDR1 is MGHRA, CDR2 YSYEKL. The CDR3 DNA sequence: TGCGCCAGCAGCCACTCGACAGGGGGCAGAGACACTGAAGCTTTCTTT. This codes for CASSHSTGGRDTEAFF.

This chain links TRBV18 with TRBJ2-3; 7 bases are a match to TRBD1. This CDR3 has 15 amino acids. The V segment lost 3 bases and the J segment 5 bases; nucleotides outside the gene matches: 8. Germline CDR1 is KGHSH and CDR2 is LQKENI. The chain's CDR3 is CASSPASSGGDTQYF. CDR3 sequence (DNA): TGTGCCAGCTCACCGGCATCTTCAGGGGGAGATACGCAGTATTTT.